This T cell receptor (beta chain) was profiled in a study of T cell responses to AZD1222 COVID-19 vaccine. Turning to this clone: Its antigen is unidentified.

This table comes from immunoSEQ multiplex PCR, and its TCRdb copy is limited to in-frame clones, with some not included. Of about 140,000 clones detected, around 92% appear once; the ten largest clones hold around 1.3%. Study observations and caveats: Seropositivity was recorded at baseline in only a handful of AZD1222 recipients. Regions 160-218 and 743-854 held dominance among vaccine-associated CD4 TCRs, which spanned spike. Clonal diversity was possibly underestimated, and the donors were mostly white British, with more females.

V shed 5 bases and J 0 bases; nucleotides not matched to a gene: 5. Germline CDR1 and CDR2: SEHNR and FQNEAQ (reference sequence). The CDR3 has 15 amino acids. Here the sequenced sample was peripheral blood, taken on day 0 of AZD1222 vaccination. The source of this sequence is an adult in good health. The chain is built from TRBV7-9 and TRBJ1-1, with TRBD1 matching over 8 bases. This chain's CDR3 is CASSNGQGMNTEAFF. CDR3 coding DNA: TGTGCCAGCAGCAACGGACAGGGAATGAACACTGAAGCTTTCTTT. The whole variable domain, remainder taken from reference TRBV7-9 and TRBJ1-1, is DTGVSQNPRHKITKRGQNVTFRCDPISEHNRLYWYRQTLGQGPEFLTYFQNEAQLEKSRLLSDRFSAERPKGSFSTLEIQRTEQGDSAMYLCASSNGQGMNTEAFFGQGTRLTVV.